The next 24 T cell receptor beta chains were all read from a single sample in a study of T cells in tumors after PD-1 blockade. Clones were sequenced by immunoSEQ multiplex PCR, and TCRdb holds only the in-frame ones, with some missing. The table records roughly 60,000 clones, around three quarters of them present only once. The sample was PBMCs, taken before anti-PD-1 treatment. These receptors were obtained from a human donor with basal cell carcinoma.

V is TRBV7-6 and J is TRBJ2-5, with a tentative D call TRBD2 (5 bases). Germline CDR1 and CDR2: SGHVS and FNYEAQ. The CDR3 spans 14 residues. Trimming shortened V by 3 bases and J by 2 bases, and 10 bases separated the two germline ends. The CDR3 DNA follows: TGTGCCAGCAGCTTCGGACTGGAGCAAGAGACCCAGTACTTC. Its protein is CASSFGLEQETQYF. The whole variable domain, remainder taken from reference TRBV7-6 and TRBJ2-5, is GAGVSQSPRYKVTKRGQDVALRCDPISGHVSLYWYRQALGQGPEFLTYFNYEAQQDKSGLPNDRFSAERPEGSISTLTIQRTEQRDSAMYRCASSFGLEQETQYFGPGTRLLVL.

This clone has only one observation. The chain combines TRBV3-1 (or the pseudogene TRBV3-2) with TRBJ2-1; a possible D gene is TRBD2 (6 bases). The germline CDR1 and CDR2 sequences are LGHDT and YNNKEL (reference sequence). Trimming removed 1 base from V and 6 bases from J, with 13 bases in between. The CDR3 has 15 amino acids. The CDR3 is CASSQVSSVANEQFF. DNA for the CDR3: TGTGCCAGCAGCCAAGTGTCTAGCGTCGCCAATGAGCAGTTCTTC.

This clone occurred a few times. The junction departs from germline at one end; a sequencing error may be responsible. CDR3 nucleotide sequence: TGTGCCAGCAGGTTAGACAGGGAAGATGGCTACACCTTC. It is translated as CASRLDREDGYTF. J is TRBJ1-2 and V is TRBV7-9; 7 bases match TRBD1. The CDR3 loop spans 13 amino acids. Germline loops: CDR1 SEHNR, CDR2 FQNEAQ (reference sequence).

This clone was picked up a small number of times. The gene calls are TRBV30 and TRBJ1-2; 10 positions agree with TRBD1. The CDR3 covers 14 residues. With 4 bases clipped from V and 7 bases from J, the junction kept 9 bases outside the gene matches. Germline V CDR1 and CDR2: GTSNPN, SVGIG (reference sequence). The CDR3 coding sequence is TGTGCCTGGACCCTTTCGAGGACAGGGGGTGGCTACACCTTC. Protein sequence: CAWTLSRTGGGYTF.

The rearrangement links TRBV7-8 to TRBJ1-5; TRBD1 agrees at 7 bases. Germline V gene data show CDR1 as SGHVS and CDR2 as FQNEAQ. V dropped 5 bases and J dropped 5; count of bases not matched to a gene: 9. The CDR3 spans 15 residues. CDR3 DNA: TGTGCCAGCAGCGACAGACAGGGAGGCCATCAGCCCCAGCATTTT. It yields the protein CASSDRQGGHQPQHF.

This CDR3 reads CASSYPQNTEAFF. In nucleotides, the CDR3 is TGTGCCAGCAGTTACCCTCAGAACACTGAAGCTTTCTTT. The gene calls are TRBV6-6 and TRBJ1-1, with D hard to call. This CDR3 comprises 13 residues. CDR1 is MNHNY and CDR2 is SVGAGI in the germline V gene (reference sequence). Trimming left V 2 bases short and J 1 base short, with 5 bases between.

V usage is TRBV2 and J usage is TRBJ1-2; the D gene is possibly TRBD1 (6 bases). Germline V CDR1 and CDR2: SNHLY, FYNNEI. V lost 9 bases to trimming and J lost 2 bases, with 16 bases between them. CDR3 length: 14 residues. CDR3 sequence (DNA): TGTGCCAGAGATACCGACAGGAACAACTATGGCTACACCTTC. Its protein product is CARDTDRNNYGYTF.

This chain uses TRBV10-2 with TRBJ1-2; D not certain. V dropped 8 bases and J dropped 6 bases, with 16 bases sitting between them. Germline loops: CDR1 WSHSY, CDR2 SAAADI. The CDR3 has 13 residues. The CDR3 sequence: CASGKQQIHGYTF. Here the CDR3 DNA reads TGCGCCAGCGGGAAACAGCAAATTCATGGCTACACCTTC.

A remark on this clone: A read error may produce the germline difference seen at one junction end. The V call is TRBV6-6, the J call TRBJ1-6, with 7 bases fitting TRBD1. Looked up from germline, CDR1 is MNHNY and CDR2 is SVGAGI (reference sequence). The CDR3 runs to 13 residues. CDR3 protein: CASRPDRASLLHF. For the CDR3, the DNA is TGTGCCAGCAGGCCAGACAGGGCATCACTCCTCCACTTT.

This clone was observed a few times. The chain joins TRBV5-8 to TRBJ1-3; a possible D gene is TRBD1 (5 bases). CDR1 SGHTS and CDR2 YDEGEE come from the germline V gene. The germline V and J ends were trimmed by 7 bases and 0 bases, with 8 bases remaining between them. The CDR3 sequence is 13 residues long. The CDR3 DNA is TGTGCCAGCCGAGGGGTCTCTGGAAACACCATATATTTT. This encodes CASRGVSGNTIYF.

The V call is TRBV3-1 (or the pseudogene TRBV3-2), the J call TRBJ1-1, with D possibly matching TRBD1 (6 bases). The CDR3 loop spans 14 amino acids. V was shortened by 1 base and J by 6 bases, with 12 bases between the two germline ends. Germline V lookup: CDR1 LGHDT, CDR2 YNNKEL (reference sequence). CDR3 sequence reads: CASSQVTGHAEAFF. CDR3 nucleotides: TGTGCCAGCAGCCAAGTTACGGGACACGCTGAAGCTTTCTTT.

This chain links TRBV30 with TRBJ2-7; D is tentatively TRBD1 or TRBD2 (7 bases each). In germline, CDR1 is GTSNPN, CDR2 SVGIG (reference sequence). The CDR3 runs to 16 residues. The V end lost 3 bases, the J end lost 0 bases, and 18 bases lay between the germline ends. CDR3 DNA sequence: TGTGCCTGGAGCAGGGGGGGGGCCCCTAGCTCCTACGAGCAGTACTTC. This translates into CAWSRGGAPSSYEQYF. The variable domain in full, with the rest retrieved from reference TRBV30 and TRBJ2-7, is SQTIHQWPATLVQPVGSPLSLECTVEGTSNPNLYWYRQAAGRGLQLLFYSVGIGQISSEVPQNLSASRPQDRQFILSSKKLLLSDSGFYLCAWSRGGAPSSYEQYFGPGTRLTVT.

This chain uses TRBV6-5 with TRBJ1-2; D is uncertain. V gave up 2 bases and J gave up 4 bases, with 14 bases separating them. Germline loops: CDR1 MNHEY, CDR2 SVGAGI. The CDR3 consists of 15 residues. The CDR3 DNA follows: TGTGCCAGCAGTTACAACCTCCTGGAAGGCTATGGCTACACCTTC. Amino acid sequence: CASSYNLLEGYGYTF.

This clone occurred a few times. The chain's CDR3 is CSAREGYGYTF. The CDR3 DNA sequence: TGCAGTGCTAGAGAGGGGTATGGCTACACCTTC. The chain is built from TRBV20-1 and TRBJ1-2; D gene ambiguous. CDR3 length equals 11 residues. CDR1 and CDR2 from the germline V gene are DFQATT and SNEGSKA (reference sequence). Trimming shortened V by 0 bases and J by 5 bases, and 4 bases separated the two germline ends.

This clone was recorded a few times. This sequence joins TRBV7-9 and TRBJ2-7, with 13 bases identical to TRBD2. Looked up from germline, CDR1 is SEHNR and CDR2 is FQNEAQ (reference sequence). CDR3 length: 16 amino acids. V shed 6 bases, J shed 1 base, and the junction held 6 bases outside the gene matches. The CDR3 nucleotides read TGTGCCAGCAGGCCGGGACTAGCGGGGAGTTCCTACGAGCAGTACTTC. As protein: CASRPGLAGSSYEQYF.

The chain is built from TRBV11-3 and TRBJ1-2; D is uncertain. Trimming stripped 5 bases from V and 2 bases from J, with 9 bases between. The CDR3 contains 13 residues. Germline V lookup: CDR1 SGHNT, CDR2 YENEEA. CDR3 sequence: CASSEYTNYGYTF. The CDR3 nucleotides are TGTGCCAGCAGCGAATACACCAACTATGGCTACACCTTC.

The rearrangement links TRBV5-1 to TRBJ2-2, with 8 bases aligning to TRBD1. Looked up from germline, CDR1 is SGHRS and CDR2 is YFSETQ. The CDR3 has 16 amino acids. Trimming at V came to 1 base and at J to 5 bases, leaving 7 bases not matched to a gene. Written as DNA, the CDR3 is TGCGCCAGCAGCTTGAGGGCAGGGGGCTATACCGGGGAGCTGTTTTTT. Translating it yields CASSLRAGGYTGELFF.

This sequence joins TRBV9 and TRBJ2-3; a weak D match, TRBD1 (7 bases). The CDR3 runs 15 residues. With 0 bases removed from V and 6 bases from J, the gap between germline ends came to 14 bases. Germline V CDR1 and CDR2: SGDLS, YYNGEE. CDR3 DNA sequence: TGTGCCAGCAGCGTAGCCCCGGAGGGGGCGGATACGCAGTATTTT. Amino acids: CASSVAPEGADTQYF. The full variable domain, completed using reference TRBV9 and TRBJ2-3, is DSGVTQTPKHLITATGQRVTLRCSPRSGDLSVYWYQQSLDQGLQFLIQYYNGEERAKGNILERFSAQQFPDLHSELNLSSLELGDSALYFCASSVAPEGADTQYFGPGTRLTVL.

The chain employs TRBV12-3 or TRBV12-4 and TRBJ2-7, with D possibly TRBD2 on 5 matching bases. CDR3 length: 13 residues. Trimming cost V 1 base and J 5 bases, with 9 bases left between them. The CDR3 spells CASSLELVNEQYF. In DNA, the CDR3 is TGTGCCAGCAGTTTAGAACTAGTTAACGAGCAGTACTTC.

The genes are TRBV10-2 and TRBJ1-1; perhaps TRBD1 as D (5 bases). Germline assignment: CDR1 WSHSY and CDR2 SAAADI. This CDR3 spans 12 amino acids. The V end lost 6 bases, the J end lost 1 base, and 6 bases lay between the germline ends. The DNA of the CDR3 is TGCGCCAGCAGGAGGGGGAACACTGAAGCTTTCTTT. Translation: CASRRGNTEAFF.

The rearrangement joins TRBV28 to TRBJ2-3; no firm D call. V was shortened by 5 bases and J by 0 bases, with 18 bases between the two germline ends. CDR1 MDHEN and CDR2 SYDVKM come from the germline V gene. The CDR3 is made up of 17 amino acids. Here the CDR3 DNA reads TGTGCCAGCAGTCTCACAGTCCCCACCATTAGCACAGATACGCAGTATTTT. Translated: CASSLTVPTISTDTQYF.

This chain connects TRBV27 to TRBJ1-2; 7 bases are a match to TRBD1. Trimming removed 5 bases from V and 4 bases from J; junction bases left unmatched: 10. CDR1 and CDR2 from the germline V gene are MNHEY and SMNVEV (reference sequence). The length of the CDR3 is 15 residues. In DNA form, the CDR3 reads TGTGCCAGCAGTAAAACAGGGGCGCGGGGCTATGGCTACACCTTC. Amino acid sequence: CASSKTGARGYGYTF.

There are a few counts of this clone. The V and J genes are TRBV2 and TRBJ1-5, with D perhaps TRBD1 (6 bases). V was shortened by 4 bases and J by 6 bases, with 13 bases between the two germline ends. In germline, CDR1 is SNHLY, CDR2 FYNNEI. There are 14 residues in the CDR3. CDR3 sequence (DNA): TGTGCCAGCAGTGGACAGGTTAAGGCTCAGCCCCAGCATTTT. Its protein product is CASSGQVKAQPQHF. Combining the CDR3 with reference TRBV2 and TRBJ1-5 gives the whole variable domain EPEVTQTPSHQVTQMGQEVILRCVPISNHLYFYWYRQILGQKVEFLVSFYNNEISEKSEIFDDQFSVERPDGSNFTLKIRSTKLEDSAMYFCASSGQVKAQPQHFGDGTRLSIL.

The gene calls are TRBV6-6 and TRBJ2-7; TRBD1 matches at 9 bases. Germline CDR1 is MNHNY and CDR2 is SVGAGI (reference sequence). After removal of 2 bases from V and 5 bases from J, the junction contained 4 bases not matched to a gene. This CDR3 has 14 residues. The CDR3 DNA is TGTGCCAGCAGTTACGACAGGGGGAGACACGAGCAGTACTTC. Its translation: CASSYDRGRHEQYF.